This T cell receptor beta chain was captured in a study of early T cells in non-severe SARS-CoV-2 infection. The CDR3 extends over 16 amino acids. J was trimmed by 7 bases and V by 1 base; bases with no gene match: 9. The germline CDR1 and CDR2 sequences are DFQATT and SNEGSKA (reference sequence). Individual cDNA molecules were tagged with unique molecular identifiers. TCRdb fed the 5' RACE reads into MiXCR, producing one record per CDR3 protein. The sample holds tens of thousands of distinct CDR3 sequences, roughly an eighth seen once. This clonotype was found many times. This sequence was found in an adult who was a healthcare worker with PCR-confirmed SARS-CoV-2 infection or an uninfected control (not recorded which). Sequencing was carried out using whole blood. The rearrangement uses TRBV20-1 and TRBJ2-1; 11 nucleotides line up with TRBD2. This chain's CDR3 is CSARGLAGGPLNEQFF. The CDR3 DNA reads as TGCAGTGCTAGAGGCTTAGCGGGAGGGCCTTTAAATGAGCAGTTCTTC.